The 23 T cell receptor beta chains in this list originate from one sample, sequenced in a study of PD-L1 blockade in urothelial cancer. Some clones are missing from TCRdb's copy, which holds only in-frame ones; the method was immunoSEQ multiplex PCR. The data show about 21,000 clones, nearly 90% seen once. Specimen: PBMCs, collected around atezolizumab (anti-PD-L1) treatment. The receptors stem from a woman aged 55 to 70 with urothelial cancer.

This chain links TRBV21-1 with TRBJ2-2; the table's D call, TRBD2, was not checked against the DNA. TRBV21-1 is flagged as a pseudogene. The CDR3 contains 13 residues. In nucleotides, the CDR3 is TGTGCCAGTTTGGGAGGACACACCGGGGAGCTGTTTTTT. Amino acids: CASLGGHTGELFF.

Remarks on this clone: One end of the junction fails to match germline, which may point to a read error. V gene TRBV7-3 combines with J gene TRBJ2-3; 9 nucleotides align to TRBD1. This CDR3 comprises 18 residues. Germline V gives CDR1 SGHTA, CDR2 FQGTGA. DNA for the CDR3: TGCGCCAGCAGCCAGAGACCGGGACAGGGTGTCGGCACAGATACGCAGTATTTT. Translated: CASSQRPGQGVGTDTQYF.

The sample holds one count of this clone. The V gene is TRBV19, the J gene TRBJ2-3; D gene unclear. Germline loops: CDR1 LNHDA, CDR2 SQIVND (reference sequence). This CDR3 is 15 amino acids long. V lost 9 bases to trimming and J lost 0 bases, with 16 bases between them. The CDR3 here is CASRAVVASTDTQYF. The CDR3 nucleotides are TGTGCCAGCCGCGCCGTAGTCGCTAGCACAGATACGCAGTATTTT.

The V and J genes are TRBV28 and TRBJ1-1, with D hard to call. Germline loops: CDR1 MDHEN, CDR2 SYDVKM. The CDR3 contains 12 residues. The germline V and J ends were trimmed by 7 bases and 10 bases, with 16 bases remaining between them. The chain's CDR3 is CASMRAEGVAFF. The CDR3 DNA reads TGTGCCAGCATGAGGGCAGAGGGCGTAGCTTTCTTT.

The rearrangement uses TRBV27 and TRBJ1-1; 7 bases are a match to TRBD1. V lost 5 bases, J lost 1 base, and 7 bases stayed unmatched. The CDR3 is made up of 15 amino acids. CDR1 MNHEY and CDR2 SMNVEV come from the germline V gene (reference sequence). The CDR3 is CASSRRRGANTEAFF. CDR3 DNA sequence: TGTGCCAGCAGTCGCCGCAGGGGGGCGAACACTGAAGCTTTCTTT.

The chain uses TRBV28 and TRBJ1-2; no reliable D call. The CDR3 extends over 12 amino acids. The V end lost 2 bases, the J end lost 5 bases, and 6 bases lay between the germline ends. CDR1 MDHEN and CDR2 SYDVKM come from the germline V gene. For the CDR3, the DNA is TGTGCCAGCAGTTTAACAGAGTATGGCTACACCTTC. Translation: CASSLTEYGYTF.

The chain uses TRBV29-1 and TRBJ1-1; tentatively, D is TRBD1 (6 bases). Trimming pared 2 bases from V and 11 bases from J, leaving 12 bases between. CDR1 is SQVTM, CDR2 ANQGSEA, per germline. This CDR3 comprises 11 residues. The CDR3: CSVETGFAAFF. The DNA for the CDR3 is TGCAGCGTTGAAACAGGGTTTGCGGCTTTCTTT.

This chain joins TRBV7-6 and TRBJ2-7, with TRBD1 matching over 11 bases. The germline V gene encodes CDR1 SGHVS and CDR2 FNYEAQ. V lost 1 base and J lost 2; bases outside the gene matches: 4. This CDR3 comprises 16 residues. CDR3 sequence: CASSLGQGQGAYEQYF. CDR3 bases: TGTGCCAGCAGCTTAGGACAGGGACAGGGGGCCTACGAGCAGTACTTC.

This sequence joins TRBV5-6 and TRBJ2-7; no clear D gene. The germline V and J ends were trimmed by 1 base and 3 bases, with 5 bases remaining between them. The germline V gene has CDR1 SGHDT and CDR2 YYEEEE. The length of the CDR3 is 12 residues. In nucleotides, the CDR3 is TGTGCCAGCAGCTTGACAGTCTACGAGCAGTACTTC. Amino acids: CASSLTVYEQYF.

The CDR3 loop reads CAIASRSGAYEQYF. CDR3 nucleotides: TGTGCCATCGCATCGAGGAGCGGAGCATACGAGCAGTACTTC. The genes are TRBV10-3 and TRBJ2-7; TRBD2 might be the D (5 bases). The CDR3 has 14 residues. Germline-derived CDR1 and CDR2 are ENHRY and SYGVKD. Trimming stripped 8 bases from V and 4 bases from J, with 18 bases between.

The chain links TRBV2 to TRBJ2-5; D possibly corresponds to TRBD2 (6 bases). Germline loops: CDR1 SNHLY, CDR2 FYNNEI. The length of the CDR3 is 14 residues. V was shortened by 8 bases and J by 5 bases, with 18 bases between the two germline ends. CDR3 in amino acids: CASRYAGSSETQYF. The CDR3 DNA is TGTGCCAGCCGGTATGCGGGATCGTCGGAGACCCAGTACTTC.

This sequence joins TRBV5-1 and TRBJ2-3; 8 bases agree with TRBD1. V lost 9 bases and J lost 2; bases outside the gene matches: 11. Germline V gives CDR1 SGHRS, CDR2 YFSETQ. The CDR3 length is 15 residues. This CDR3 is CATGLGQAFTDTQYF. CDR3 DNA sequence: TGCGCCACCGGATTGGGACAGGCGTTCACAGATACGCAGTATTTT.

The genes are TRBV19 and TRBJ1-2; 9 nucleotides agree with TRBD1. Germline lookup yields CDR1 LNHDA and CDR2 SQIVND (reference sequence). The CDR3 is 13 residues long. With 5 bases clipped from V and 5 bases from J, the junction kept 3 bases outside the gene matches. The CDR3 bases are TGTGCCAGTAGTCTGACAGGGGGATATGGCTACACCTTC. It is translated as CASSLTGGYGYTF.

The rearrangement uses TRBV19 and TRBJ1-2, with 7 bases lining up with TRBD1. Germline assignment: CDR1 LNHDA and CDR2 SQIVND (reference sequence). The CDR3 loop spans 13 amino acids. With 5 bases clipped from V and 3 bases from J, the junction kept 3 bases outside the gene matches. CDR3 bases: TGTGCCAGTAGTTTCGGGACAGACTATGGCTACACCTTC. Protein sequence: CASSFGTDYGYTF.

CDR3 nucleotides: TGTGCCAGCAGTAACGTTGGGGGAGGGATCGGAGATACGCAGTATTTT. Encoded protein: CASSNVGGGIGDTQYF. This chain uses TRBV28 with TRBJ2-3; 7 bases line up with TRBD2. Germline V CDR1 and CDR2: MDHEN, SYDVKM. J lost 5 bases, V lost 5 bases, and 13 bases had no gene match. This CDR3 has 16 residues.

The CDR3 DNA reads as TGTGCCAGCAGCCAGGCGGACAGGGCTGGGGAGACCCAGTACTTC. It translates to CASSQADRAGETQYF. The chain combines TRBV4-2 with TRBJ2-5, with 8 bases that match TRBD1. This CDR3 is 15 amino acids long. V gave up 3 bases and J gave up 5 bases; unmatched junction bases: 8. Germline assignment: CDR1 LGHNA and CDR2 YNFKEQ.

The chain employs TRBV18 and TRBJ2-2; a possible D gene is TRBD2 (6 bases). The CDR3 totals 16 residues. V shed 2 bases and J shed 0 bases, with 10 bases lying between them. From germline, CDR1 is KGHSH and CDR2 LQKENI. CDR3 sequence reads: CASSPVGTPNTGELFF. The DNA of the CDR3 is TGTGCCAGCTCACCAGTCGGGACTCCGAACACCGGGGAGCTGTTTTTT.

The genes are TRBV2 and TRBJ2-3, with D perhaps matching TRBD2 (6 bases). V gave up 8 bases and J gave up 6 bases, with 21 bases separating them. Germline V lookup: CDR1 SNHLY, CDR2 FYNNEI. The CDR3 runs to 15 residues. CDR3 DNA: TGTGCCAGCGAAAACGGCGGGAAAGGAACGGATACGCAGTATTTT. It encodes CASENGGKGTDTQYF.

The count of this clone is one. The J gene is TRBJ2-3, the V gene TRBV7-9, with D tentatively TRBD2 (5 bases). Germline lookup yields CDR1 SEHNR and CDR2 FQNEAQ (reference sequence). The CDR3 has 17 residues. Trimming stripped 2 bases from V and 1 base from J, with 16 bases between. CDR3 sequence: CASSLQDLVSGTDTQYF. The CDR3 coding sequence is TGTGCCAGCAGCTTACAGGACCTCGTTAGCGGCACAGATACGCAGTATTTT.

This chain's CDR3 is CASSLDLRTGGTDTQYF. DNA for the CDR3: TGTGCCAGCAGCTTAGACCTGAGGACAGGGGGCACAGATACGCAGTATTTT. J is TRBJ2-3 and V is TRBV7-9; 9 bases fit TRBD1. Germline CDR1 and CDR2: SEHNR and FQNEAQ (reference sequence). The CDR3 is 17 amino acids. Unmatched junction bases numbered 6, after V lost 1 base and J lost 1 base.

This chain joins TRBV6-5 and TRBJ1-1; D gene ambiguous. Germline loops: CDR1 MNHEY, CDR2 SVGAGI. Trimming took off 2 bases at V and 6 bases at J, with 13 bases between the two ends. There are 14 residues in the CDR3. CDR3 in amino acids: CASSYTPGRAEAFF. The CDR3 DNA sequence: TGTGCCAGCAGTTACACACCGGGGAGGGCTGAAGCTTTCTTT.

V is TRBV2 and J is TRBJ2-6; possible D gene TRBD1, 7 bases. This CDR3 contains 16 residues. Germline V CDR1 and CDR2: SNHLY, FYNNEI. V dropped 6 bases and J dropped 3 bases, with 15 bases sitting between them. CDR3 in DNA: TGTGCCAGCAGGCGGGGAACAGGGGTTGGGGCCAACGTCCTGACTTTC. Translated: CASRRGTGVGANVLTF.

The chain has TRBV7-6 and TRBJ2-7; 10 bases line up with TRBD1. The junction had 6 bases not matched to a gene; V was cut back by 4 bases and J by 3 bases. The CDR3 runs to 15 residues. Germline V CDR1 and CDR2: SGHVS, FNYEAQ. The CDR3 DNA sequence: TGTGCCAGCAGCTCTACCGGGACAGGGGTCTACGAGCAGTACTTC. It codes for CASSSTGTGVYEQYF.